This TCR beta chain was identified during a study of CD4 T cells in relation to SARS-CoV-2 and coronaviruses (dated by TCRdb to 2020 to 2022). Notes on the research overall: The ViraFEST assay cultured PBMCs with antigen for nine to ten days, then sequenced TCR beta CDR3s to find antigen-specific clonal expansions. An HIV-1 Nef peptide pool or a culture without peptide was used as the negative reference condition. The Adaptive Biotechnologies TCR-sequencing kit was used to sequence samples from a few pre-COVID donors and the naive versus memory experiments, whereas other data were Illumina-based. Patient-derived lymphoblastoid cell lines were used to map the HLA restriction of shared crossreactive spike epitopes. At the level of individual TCR clonotypes, the study measured memory CD4+ T cell crossreactivity between SARS-CoV-2 spike protein and common cold coronavirus spike proteins. For other donors in the study, expansion assays were sequenced with a different, Illumina-based TCR-beta assay.

The protocol used for the library was the immunoSEQ multiplex PCR assay. Per the source publication's procedure: During preprocessing, nonproductive sequences were removed, as were CDR3s that did not start with C, did not end with F or W, or were shorter than 7 amino acids. The MANAFEST web app identified antigen-specific clonotypes based on expansion compared with the reference and other culture wells. A clone was considered positive if significant expansion relative to the reference culture was observed in 2 of 3 replicate wells at an FDR below 0.05. For a clone to be considered positive, significant expansion relative to all other tandem wells and an odds ratio above 5 were also required. CDR3 homology was measured as pairwise Levenshtein distance, computed with the stringdist R package after trimming three terminal residues from each end. TCRdb carries this immuneACCESS record with in-frame sequences only. Its versions omit some clonotypes, under half of them owing to an unresolved V gene in the studies checked, with the rest unexplained. V, J and clone size reflect that table, while D and trimming were determined from the DNA. The sample contains about 18,000 clones, about 74% of them found a single time. The ten most abundant clones make up approximately 28% of the sample.

CDR1 and CDR2 are drawn from the germline V gene (reference sequence): SGHNT, YYREEE. V was cut back by 10 bases and J by 8 bases, leaving a gap of 13 bases between them. From the cysteine up to the phenylalanine, the CDR3 has a length of 11 residues. Only the CDR3 DNA stays, 33 bases, in frame from base 1. CD4+ T cells from unexposed donors were collected before the COVID-19 pandemic (2011-2018). Following 10 days of culture, the EasySep CD4+ T cell isolation kit was used to isolate CD4+ T cells. As far as cell numbers permitted, CD4+ T cells from unexposed donors were tested for reactivity against SARS-CoV-2 S and N as well as four spike pools from common cold coronaviruses. PBMCs were cultured at some 2 million per well in IMDM supplemented with around 4.7% human AB serum and around 10 IU/ml IL-2. Half of the culture medium was replaced with fresh IL-2-containing medium on days 3 and 7. In general, every peptide culture condition was set up in three replicate wells. The leukapheresis product for the unexposed donors was obtained through commercial purchase. Ficoll-Paque PLUS gradient centrifugation was used to isolate PBMCs from leukapheresis product or whole blood. PBMCs were either used fresh in the expansion assay or cryopreserved at -140 degrees C. The QIAamp Micro DNA Kit was used to extract genomic DNA from the CD4+ T cells.

Regarding this clone: Its target antigen remains unknown. Per-base qualities were not stored, and no clone one base away is much larger.

Summary of the overall study and its limitations: Memory CD4+ clonotypes crossrecognizing SARS-CoV-2 and at least one common cold coronavirus spike were found in roughly three fifths of donors. Significantly weaker SARS-CoV-2-driven expansion was shown by crossreactive clones than by monoreactive clones, consistent with antigenic imprinting. Small numbers of patients and of tested TCRs limited the study. Crossreactivity analysis centred on spike protein, so crossreactivity against other viral proteins was not assessed. Pre-pandemic and post-infection samples were not both contributed by any donor, so tracing of the source of pre-existing responses was limited.

The source material was CD4+ T cells from PBMCs, cultured in vitro. The receptor comes from a human donor in good health. This sequence uses TRBV5-4 and TRBJ2-1, with the D gene not confidently named. Here is the DNA: TGTGCCGTGACCCGATTCGATGAGCAGTTCTTC. Translated, this gives CAVTRFDEQFF.